The 11 T cell receptor beta chains below all came from one sample that was sequenced in a study of cytomegalovirus exposure and HLA in healthy donors. The assay was immunoSEQ multiplex PCR, and TCRdb's table has in-frame clones only and misses some. The sample includes 190,000 or so clones, about 86% seen only once; the top ten take around 2.8%. Sequenced input: PBMCs. These receptors were obtained from a woman between 18 and 30 years old in good health and CMV-seropositive.

With respect to this clone: Other DNA variants within this sample encode the same CDR3. This chain links TRBV5-1 with TRBJ2-3; tentatively, D is TRBD2 (6 bases). Looked up from germline, CDR1 is SGHRS and CDR2 is YFSETQ. The CDR3 length is 14 residues. V gave up 2 bases and J gave up 3 bases, with 10 bases separating them. In nucleotides, the CDR3 is TGCGCCAGCAGCTTCGGGGGTGTGACAGATACGCAGTATTTT. This encodes CASSFGGVTDTQYF. Full variable domain (rest looked up from reference TRBV5-1 and TRBJ2-3): KAGVTQTPRYLIKTRGQQVTLSCSPISGHRSVSWYQQTPGQGLQFLFEYFSETQRNKGNFPGRFSGRQFSNSRSEMNVSTLELGDSALYLCASSFGGVTDTQYFGPGTRLTVL.

The gene calls are TRBV7-8 and TRBJ2-5; 14 positions match TRBD2. This CDR3 contains 16 residues. Germline V gene sequence: CDR1 SGHVS, CDR2 FQNEAQ. J gave up 5 bases and V 0 bases, and 2 bases lay outside the gene matches. CDR3 DNA sequence: TGTGCCAGCAGCTTAGCCCGACTAGCGGGGGGGGAGACCCAGTACTTC. This encodes CASSLARLAGGETQYF.

The CDR3: CASSLVYGELFF. CDR3 sequence (DNA): TGTGCCAGCAGCTTGGTGTACGGGGAGCTGTTTTTT. The J gene is TRBJ2-2, the V gene TRBV5-8; D gene ambiguous. CDR3 length: 12 residues. CDR1 is SGHTS, CDR2 YDEGEE, per germline. Trimming took 0 bases from V and 7 from J, leaving 4 bases between them.

The CDR3 loop reads CASRVTDLHSPLHF. The DNA of the CDR3 is TGTGCCAGCAGAGTGACAGACCTACATTCACCCCTCCACTTT. The rearrangement links TRBV27 to TRBJ1-6, with D maybe TRBD1 (5 bases). Germline V lookup: CDR1 MNHEY, CDR2 SMNVEV (reference sequence). V lost 6 bases, J lost 8 bases, and 14 bases lay in between. This CDR3 spans 14 amino acids.

The V call is TRBV6-5, the J call TRBJ2-5; 11 nucleotides align to TRBD2. The germline gives CDR1 MNHEY, CDR2 SVGAGI. The V gene end was trimmed by 4 bases and the J gene end by 4 bases; junction bases not matched to a gene: 8. This CDR3 is 16 amino acids long. The CDR3 DNA reads TGTGCCAGCAGTTCCAGACTAGCGGGGTTTGGAGAGACCCAGTACTTC. Translated, it gives CASSSRLAGFGETQYF.

In this sample, this clone turned up once. This chain connects TRBV5-4 to TRBJ2-5; perhaps TRBD2 as D (6 bases). Trimming took 4 bases from V and 5 from J, leaving 18 bases between them. The CDR3 sequence is 15 residues long. Germline-derived CDR1 and CDR2 are SGHNT and YYREEE (reference sequence). The CDR3 region has the DNA TGTGCCAGCAGCCCTTCGCGGGGTATGGTGGAGACCCAGTACTTC. This codes for CASSPSRGMVETQYF.

Worth noting for this clone: A much bigger clone sits one base away, suggesting this may be a read error. V is TRBV11-3 and J is TRBJ2-1; TRBD2 aligns across 16 bases. The CDR3 runs 15 residues. CDR1 SGHNT and CDR2 YENEEA come from the germline V gene. V trimming: 5 bases; J trimming: 7 bases; junction bases outside the gene matches: 2. The CDR3 sequence is CASSLGLAGGNEQFF. The CDR3 DNA reads as TGTGCCAGCAGCCTGGGACTAGCGGGGGGGAATGAGCAGTTCTTC.

This rearrangement joins TRBV4-2 to TRBJ1-1, with TRBD1 matching 9 bases. CDR1 LGHNA and CDR2 YNFKEQ come from the germline V gene. This CDR3 is 13 amino acids long. Unmatched junction bases numbered 1, after V lost 0 bases and J lost 8 bases. The CDR3 DNA is TGTGCCAGCAGCCAAGACGGGACAGGGGAAGCTTTCTTT. Protein: CASSQDGTGEAFF.

This clone was detected only a few times. The chain uses TRBV6-1 and TRBJ2-7; 11 bases are a match to TRBD2. In germline, CDR1 is MNHNS, CDR2 SASEGT. The CDR3 spans 13 residues. Trimming took 9 bases from V and 7 from J; bases not matched to a gene: 8. CDR3 nucleotides: TGTGCCAGTAAGATTACTAGCGGGGGAGAGCAGTACTTC. Protein sequence: CASKITSGGEQYF.

The V and J genes are TRBV5-1 and TRBJ1-2; the D is unclear. Trimming pared 0 bases from V and 0 bases from J, leaving 9 bases between. Looked up from germline, CDR1 is SGHRS and CDR2 is YFSETQ. The CDR3 extends over 15 amino acids. The CDR3 region has the DNA TGCGCCAGCAGCTTGGAGGCGGTAGCTAACTATGGCTACACCTTC. Translated, it gives CASSLEAVANYGYTF.

V and J are TRBV5-6 and TRBJ2-1; possibly TRBD2 for D (6 bases). V was pared by 4 bases and J by 0 bases, with 23 bases between. This CDR3 has 19 residues. CDR1 is SGHDT and CDR2 is YYEEEE in the germline V gene. CDR3: CASSQTKLYGGASYNEQFF. DNA of the CDR3: TGTGCCAGCAGCCAGACAAAGTTGTACGGCGGGGCCTCCTACAATGAGCAGTTCTTC.